The table lists the clone carrying this TCR beta chain with many counts. What it binds is unknown. This specimen comes from a study of T cell repertoires in cytomegalovirus infection. Across the study: Selection of CMV epitopes for the study included recently identified HLA-C-restricted and well-studied HLA-B-restricted ones. Both a matching HLA type and CMV infection were indicated by public TCR beta signatures. Study outcomes and limitations: In two of eight donors, the top clonotype was HLA-C-restricted CMV-specific. Cumulative public TCR beta family frequency identified CMV carriers with the relevant HLA.

Germline CDR1 reads SGHTA; CDR2 reads FQGNSA. The CDR3 covers 21 residues. The V and J ends lost 4 bases and 3 bases, in that order; junction bases with no gene match: 18. MiXCR, applied by TCRdb to the reads, yields one record per CDR3 protein. The data show roughly 570,000 distinct CDR3 sequences, about 40% seen once. The sequences come from cultured PBMCs, collected from culture after CMV antigen stimulation. The source is a human donor in good health (CMV status not recorded). Some clones in this sample may be carry-over from other donors' samples. The rearrangement uses TRBV7-2 and TRBJ2-3; 14 bases map to TRBD2. The CDR3 loop reads CASSSRLGTSGSRGGTDTQYF. The CDR3 DNA sequence: TGTGCCAGCAGCTCCCGGTTGGGGACTAGCGGGAGTAGGGGTGGGACAGATACGCAGTATTTT.